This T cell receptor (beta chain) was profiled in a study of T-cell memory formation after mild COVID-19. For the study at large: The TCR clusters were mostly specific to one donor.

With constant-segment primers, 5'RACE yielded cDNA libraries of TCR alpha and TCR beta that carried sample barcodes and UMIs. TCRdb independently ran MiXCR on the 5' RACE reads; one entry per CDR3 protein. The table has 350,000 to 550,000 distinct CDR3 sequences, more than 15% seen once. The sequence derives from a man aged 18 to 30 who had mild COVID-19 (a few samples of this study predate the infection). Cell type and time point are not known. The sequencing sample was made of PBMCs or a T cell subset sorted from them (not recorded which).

The CDR3 DNA follows: TGTGCTAGTGGTTTCGGGCTGTTCGAGCAGTACTTC. The encoded protein is CASGFGLFEQYF. The V and J genes are TRBV12-5 and TRBJ2-7; D not resolved. Trimming left V 3 bases short and J 6 bases short, with 9 bases between. This CDR3 contains 12 residues. Germline V gene sequence: CDR1 LGHNT, CDR2 FRNRAP. Together with reference TRBV12-5 and TRBJ2-7, the CDR3 gives the full variable domain: DARVTQTPRHKVTEMGQEVTMRCQPILGHNTVFWYRQTMMQGLELLAYFRNRAPLDDSGMPKDRFSAEMPDATLATLKIQPSEPRDSAVYFCASGFGLFEQYFGPGTRLTVT.